A single sample gave rise to the 3 T cell receptor beta chains below, sequenced in a study of blood T cell repertoires in COVID-19. Profiling relied on immunoSEQ multiplex PCR, and the TCRdb table lists in-frame clones only, not all of them. Altogether about 280,000 clones are present, under 90% being singletons, with the ten largest covering approximately 10%. Sequenced input: peripheral blood. The source of these receptors is a woman in her 30s with COVID-19, enrolled during active disease.

The rearrangement joins TRBV5-1 to TRBJ1-1, with D possibly matching TRBD1 (5 bases). The CDR3 is 14 residues long. Germline CDR1 is SGHRS and CDR2 is YFSETQ. Trimming stripped 9 bases from V and 1 base from J, with 16 bases between. This chain's CDR3 is CATKMGLGNTEAFF. The CDR3 DNA follows: TGCGCCACCAAAATGGGGCTGGGGAACACTGAAGCTTTCTTT.

The CDR3: CASSTPRGQGDEQYF. Written as DNA, the CDR3 is TGTGCCAGCAGCACCCCAAGGGGACAGGGAGACGAGCAGTACTTC. V is TRBV7-9 and J is TRBJ2-7; the match to TRBD1 covers 9 bases. The germline CDR1 and CDR2 sequences are SEHNR and FQNEAQ (reference sequence). The CDR3 is made up of 15 amino acids. V trimming: 5 bases; J trimming: 5 bases; junction bases outside the gene matches: 10.

V is TRBV5-5 and J is TRBJ2-3, with unresolved D. Germline CDR1 reads SGHKS; CDR2 reads YYEKEE (reference sequence). Trimming shortened V by 4 bases and J by 0 bases, and 12 bases separated the two germline ends. The CDR3 totals 15 residues. DNA for the CDR3: TGTGCCAGCAGCACCTATACTACTAGCACAGATACGCAGTATTTT. This codes for CASSTYTTSTDTQYF.